This T cell receptor (beta chain) was found in a study of regulatory T cells in long-lasting Graves disease (dated by TCRdb to 2020 to 2023). For context, the study as a whole: Persistent Graves' disease was defined as antithyroid drug treatment for over 5 years with persistently positive TSH receptor autoantibodies. The study was registered as a clinical trial and conducted in China. Persistent Graves' disease patients in the clinical cohort had taken antithyroid drugs for 9 to 11 years on average. TCR sequencing covered some 13 persistent and 20 newly diagnosed Graves' disease patients, some 33 samples in total. Peripheral blood TCR sequencing and RNA sequencing compared persistent Graves' disease patients with newly diagnosed Graves' disease patients. Paper-wide results and their limitations: The study examined only peripheral blood because the primary lesion, thyroid tissue, could not be accessed. Sequencing and analysis were limited to the TCR beta chain. Compared with newly diagnosed patients, persistent Graves' disease patients had lower TCR Shannon entropy and fewer highly expanded clones, which suggests clonal expansion. Preferential use of TRBV28, TRBJ1-2 and TRBJ2-5 was observed in persistent disease, whereas TRBV20-1 and TRBJ2-1 were favored in newly diagnosed disease. The small sample size was acknowledged by the authors as a limitation that may reduce accuracy. Patients with persistent disease shared more public clonotypes (about 3,000) than newly diagnosed patients did (roughly 970).

There are 14 amino acids in the CDR3, from cysteine to phenylalanine inclusive. Only the CDR3 part of the read is kept: 42 bases, read in frame from the first base. CDR1 is given as SNHLY and CDR2 as FYNNEI, both from the germline V gene. The library was prepared using multiplex PCR. TCRdb lists the instrument as Illumina HiSeq 4000. CDR3 regions were amplified by Arm-PCR with iRepertoire HTBI primers to construct TCR beta libraries. Gel purification was performed on PCR products prior to sequencing. As for the original processing: Gene usage analysis of CDR3 amino acid clonotypes used the 62 TRBV and some 13 TRBJ segments found across samples. COPE and FqMerger were used to merge filtered high-quality paired reads into contigs. BLAST was used to align contigs to the IMGT TRBV, TRBD and TRBJ reference genes, and CDR3 was defined following IMGT. Any clonotype with a frequency above 0.1% was counted as a highly expanded clone. Repertoire diversity was measured by Shannon entropy, and V-J evenness by the Gini coefficient. A clonotype was considered public if more than one individual shared it. TCRdb ran its own pipeline on the public reads, namely fastp trimming at Q25 and MiXCR clone calling, and kept in-frame beta chains. Every entry covers one CDR3 protein and lists the most common genes and DNA from its rows. TCRdb, rather than the study authors, made the V and J calls. This sample is represented by over 450,000 distinct CDR3 sequences; 20% to 25% of them were singletons. The ten largest clones capture roughly 7% of the sample.

This clonotype occurred once. Its antigen has not been determined. A much larger clone is a single base away; this may be a read error. The sample's time point label is to be understood as: persistent/refractory GD, antithyroid drugs over 5 years with positive TRAb. For both TCR sequencing and RNA sequencing, RNA was extracted from PBMCs using TRIzol. Graves' disease was diagnosed according to American Thyroid Association guidelines. Recruitment of patients was carried out at an endocrinology department in Xi'an, China. Each patient gave roughly 10 milliliters of peripheral blood, collected in an EDTA anticoagulant tube. Ficoll Paque Plus density gradient separation was used to isolate PBMCs, and no further T cell sorting was done. An Agilent 2100 Bioanalyzer and agarose gel were used to check RNA quality, while a NanoDrop 2000 measured RNA concentration.

The chain uses TRBV2 and TRBJ1-5; TRBD1 is a weak D gene call, 5 bases matching. The sequencing here drew on peripheral blood mononuclear cells (PBMCs), taken when the disease was refractory, from a patient treated with antithyroid drugs. This receptor was taken from a female donor with Graves disease. The nucleotide sequence reads as follows: TGTGCCGGCAGCCTCCCGATGGGGGGTCAGCCCCAGCATTTT. Its protein product is CAGSLPMGGQPQHF.